Sequencing of this TCR beta chain was carried out in a study of molecular identifiers for immune sequencing clone quantification. One entry per CDR3 protein, called by TCRdb with MiXCR from the PCR reads. The table has about 36,000 distinct CDR3 sequences, about 20% seen once; the top ten hold about 1.2%. The clonotype was recovered from a human donor in good health. Some libraries in this study had Jurkat cell RNA spiked in. Specimen: naive CD8+ T cells from blood, with Jurkat cell RNA spiked in. Subset reported: FACS-sorted CD8+CD4-CCR7+CD45RA+ naive T cells.

The DNA for the CDR3 is TGTGCCAGCAGTGGCCCCCAGTACTATGGCTACACCTTC. It specifies CASSGPQYYGYTF. This chain connects TRBV12-3 or TRBV12-4 to TRBJ1-2; D unclear. CDR3 length equals 13 residues. Trimming pared 5 bases from V and 3 bases from J, leaving 10 bases between.